Listed below are T cell receptor beta chains from one sample, sequenced in a study of blood T cell repertoires in COVID-19. Data came from immunoSEQ multiplex PCR; TCRdb stores just in-frame clones and leaves some out. The sample lists some 200,000 clones; roughly 86% were seen once. The source material was peripheral blood. The receptors originated from a man in his 70s with acute or convalescent COVID-19. Each CDR3 is given with its conserved first and last residue. The order of the fields is clone size, D gene, J gene, V gene, CDR3 protein. D genes are given only for firm matches. Expanded clones get a size class; other rows say once, few or many, or leave the size out.

-,-,TRBJ2-3,TRBV7-8,CASSSSRDTQYF
once,-,TRBJ2-7,TRBV4-3,CASSQEWRSYEQYF
-,-,TRBJ2-6,TRBV27,CASSSQGGSGANVLTF
-,TRBD1,TRBJ2-2,TRBV24-1,CATEDRGRTGELFF
-,-,TRBJ2-7,TRBV5-1,CASSLAGGEVYEQYF
-,TRBD2,TRBJ2-5,TRBV11-2,CASSLIGGGAYETQYF
-,-,TRBJ2-7,TRBV9,CASSPNRVPGYEQYF
-,-,TRBJ2-3,TRBV6-4,CASSPHFRTASTTDTQYF
-,-,TRBJ2-7,TRBV15,CATSRDRGYEQYF
-,-,TRBJ2-7,TRBV28,CASSLPMTSYEQYF
once,-,TRBJ2-7,TRBV6-5,CASRPKIFQYF
-,-,TRBJ2-7,TRBV5-4,CASSLGGASAAYEQYF
-,TRBD1,TRBJ2-5,TRBV7-3,CASSPGTGLTQYF
-,TRBD2,TRBJ2-1,TRBV5-7,CARGLAGGFSYNEQFF
-,-,TRBJ2-5,TRBV7-6,CASSLAYGTQETQYF
-,TRBD1,TRBJ2-2,TRBV5-1,CASSPQTGSGGELFF
-,TRBD2,TRBJ2-1,TRBV28,CASSPLAGGGNEQFF
-,-,TRBJ2-3,TRBV7-3,CASSPTGSWVNTQYF
few,-,TRBJ2-3,TRBV6-5,CASSYSGSFTDTQYF
-,TRBD2,TRBJ2-3,TRBV6-5,CASSYGGGGYADTQYF
-,-,TRBJ1-5,TRBV4-3,CASSPLARRDQPQHF
-,TRBD1,TRBJ1-4,TRBV25-1,CASSDLTGGEKLFF
-,TRBD1,TRBJ2-1,TRBV10-3,CAISDQTGQGEQFF
-,TRBD1,TRBJ1-2,TRBV28,CASSFDRDSYGYTF
-,-,TRBJ2-1,TRBV2,CASRPEAYNEQFF
-,TRBD1,TRBJ1-2,TRBV27,CASTPGQGFGYTF
-,-,TRBJ1-6,TRBV19,CAATGSSYNSPLHF
-,-,TRBJ1-1,TRBV5-4,CASSIQGRNTEAFF
-,TRBD1,TRBJ1-5,TRBV5-4,CASSTGTGSNQPQHF
-,-,TRBJ2-7,TRBV7-2,CASSLDVLASGDYEQYF
-,TRBD2,TRBJ2-5,TRBV7-3,CASSLTGGGSGETQYF
-,-,TRBJ1-6,TRBV3-1/TRBV3-2,CASSQSSGVDSPLHF
-,-,TRBJ2-7,TRBV5-1,CASSLDQGERHEQYF
-,-,TRBJ1-2,TRBV5-4,CASSGTGHPQGYTF
-,-,TRBJ2-4,TRBV7-9,CASGTEGATKNIQYF
once,TRBD1,TRBJ1-6,TRBV7-9,CASSLRQGGSPLHF
-,-,TRBJ2-7,TRBV7-2,CASSKVGRREQYF
few,-,TRBJ1-2,TRBV5-5,CASSPLGGGGYTF
-,TRBD1,TRBJ2-5,TRBV18,CASSPLTGEETQYF
-,-,TRBJ2-3,TRBV7-9,CASSLEGSSDTQYF
-,-,TRBJ1-1,TRBV6-5,CASRSGQPNTEAFF